These 13 T cell receptor beta chains were sequenced from one sample in a study of blood T cell repertoires in COVID-19. Libraries were prepared by immunoSEQ multiplex PCR; TCRdb keeps only in-frame clonotypes and omits some of them. The data show 470,000 or so clones, approximately 83% seen once. Sequenced: peripheral blood. Receptors were obtained from a human donor in a cohort sampled during active COVID-19.

The gene calls are TRBV7-3 and TRBJ2-3; D may be TRBD1 (6 bases). The CDR3 is 16 amino acids. V lost 1 base and J 0 bases, leaving 11 bases between the germline ends. Germline V gene lookup returns CDR1 SGHTA and CDR2 FQGTGA. The chain's CDR3 is CASSLIGDTSTDTQYF. CDR3 coding DNA: TGTGCCAGCAGCTTAATAGGGGACACTAGCACAGATACGCAGTATTTT. The whole variable domain, remainder taken from reference TRBV7-3 and TRBJ2-3, is GAGVSQTPSNKVTEKGKYVELRCDPISGHTALYWYRQSLGQGPEFLIYFQGTGAADDSGLPNDRFFAVRPEGSVSTLKIQRTERGDSAVYLCASSLIGDTSTDTQYFGPGTRLTVL.

The chain uses TRBV2 and TRBJ1-2; D is possibly TRBD1 (5 bases). The CDR3 length is 15 residues. Germline V lookup: CDR1 SNHLY, CDR2 FYNNEI. Trimming left V 6 bases short and J 4 bases short, with 18 bases between. CDR3 in DNA: TGTGCCAGCAGCCCGATGGGGGGGGGTGTCTATGGCTACACCTTC. Translating gives CASSPMGGGVYGYTF.

This chain links TRBV12-3 or TRBV12-4 with TRBJ2-5, with D possibly being TRBD2 (5 bases). The CDR3 sequence is 13 residues long. V was cut by 8 bases and J by 4 bases, with 14 bases left in between. This CDR3 is CASSRGQRETQYF. CDR3 in DNA: TGTGCCAGCTCAAGAGGGCAGCGAGAGACCCAGTACTTC.

The rearrangement links TRBV20-1 to TRBJ1-1; the D is unclear. The CDR3 is 14 residues long. Trimming took 3 bases from V and 0 from J, leaving 11 bases between them. Germline-derived CDR1 and CDR2 are DFQATT and SNEGSKA (reference sequence). The CDR3 spells CSASADHMNTEAFF. CDR3 DNA sequence: TGCAGTGCTAGTGCTGATCACATGAACACTGAAGCTTTCTTT.

The chain employs TRBV7-2 and TRBJ2-3, with D perhaps matching TRBD2 (6 bases). The CDR3 is 14 residues long. Germline V gene lookup returns CDR1 SGHTA and CDR2 FQGNSA. V was trimmed by 5 bases and J by 2 bases, leaving 11 bases between them. Here the CDR3 DNA reads TGTGCCAGCAGCCCCTGGAGGGTCACAGATACGCAGTATTTT. This encodes CASSPWRVTDTQYF.

The rearrangement links TRBV30 to TRBJ1-5; D gene ambiguous. The V gene's germline CDR1 is GTSNPN and CDR2 SVGIG (reference sequence). V lost 2 bases to trimming and J lost 5 bases, with 7 bases between them. The CDR3 consists of 12 residues. The CDR3 spells CAWSTVHQPQHF. Written as DNA, the CDR3 is TGTGCCTGGAGTACGGTCCATCAGCCCCAGCATTTT.

The rearrangement uses TRBV27 and TRBJ1-2; D unclear. The CDR3 is made up of 13 amino acids. Germline CDR1 MNHEY, CDR2 SMNVEV (reference sequence). Trimming removed 6 bases at V and 4 bases at J, with 12 bases between. The CDR3 is CASRFTGSYGYTF. The CDR3 nucleotides are TGTGCCAGCAGGTTTACGGGTTCCTATGGCTACACCTTC.

The chain combines TRBV4-1 with TRBJ1-1, with D possibly matching TRBD1 (6 bases). The V gene's germline CDR1 is MGHRA and CDR2 YSYEKL. This CDR3 comprises 14 residues. V was shortened by 4 bases and J by 1 base, with 10 bases between the two germline ends. CDR3 nucleotides: TGCGCCAGCAGCCTACAGGGTCCGAACACTGAAGCTTTCTTT. Translation gives CASSLQGPNTEAFF.

The chain combines TRBV9 with TRBJ1-2, with 10 bases identical to TRBD1. The CDR3 sequence is 16 residues long. V lost 4 bases and J lost 5; bases outside the gene matches: 11. CDR1 is SGDLS and CDR2 is YYNGEE in the germline V gene. CDR3 coding DNA: TGTGCCAGCAGCCCGACACCGGGACAGGGGTATTATGGCTACACCTTC. It translates to CASSPTPGQGYYGYTF.

The chain joins TRBV4-1 to TRBJ1-5, with TRBD1 matching 11 bases. The junction had 7 bases not matched to a gene; V was cut back by 3 bases and J by 6 bases. The CDR3 runs 16 residues. The germline gives CDR1 MGHRA, CDR2 YSYEKL. CDR3 loop: CASSHYGTGGGQPQHF. As DNA, the CDR3 is TGCGCCAGCAGCCACTACGGGACAGGGGGTGGTCAGCCCCAGCATTTT.

This chain uses TRBV6-2 or TRBV6-3 with TRBJ1-1, with D uncertain. Per the germline V gene, CDR1 is MNHEY and CDR2 is SVGEGT. The CDR3 contains 14 residues. V was cut by 3 bases and J by 2 bases, with 10 bases left in between. This chain's CDR3 is CASSYPGSNTEAFF. The CDR3 bases are TGTGCCAGCAGTTATCCGGGTAGTAACACTGAAGCTTTCTTT.

The rearrangement uses TRBV19 and TRBJ1-1; the D is unclear. The CDR3 runs to 14 residues. Germline V lookup: CDR1 LNHDA, CDR2 SQIVND (reference sequence). V was cut by 3 bases and J by 2 bases, with 10 bases left in between. The DNA for the CDR3 is TGTGCCAGTAGTATCATTGGGCATAACACTGAAGCTTTCTTT. Translating it yields CASSIIGHNTEAFF.

The CDR3 protein is CASSEQGHNSPLHF. CDR3 nucleotide sequence: TGTGCCAGCAGTGAACAGGGGCATAATTCACCCCTCCACTTT. The V gene is TRBV6-4, the J gene TRBJ1-6; 7 bases are shared with TRBD1. The CDR3 spans 14 residues. Germline trimming cut 3 bases from V and 5 bases from J; bases unmatched to any gene: 1. CDR1 and CDR2 from the germline V gene are MRHNA and SNTAGT.